This is a list of T cell receptor beta chains from one sample in a study of T cell responses to AZD1222 COVID-19 vaccine. Assay: immunoSEQ multiplex PCR; the TCRdb copy retains only in-frame clones and omits some. Of some 150,000 clones in the sample, 75% to 90% were seen once. The sample here was peripheral blood, taken 28 days after the second AZD1222 dose. The receptors were sampled from an adult who received the AZD1222 COVID-19 vaccine. Both conserved end residues are part of each CDR3. The D gene is left open where the match is weak. Clone size is given for some rows only: seen once, a few or many times, or a class if the clone is expanded.

TRBJ1-2 | NA | TRBV4-3 | TRBD1 | TGCGCCAGCAGCCTACAACAGGGGGCGGGGGATGGCTACACCTTC | CASSLQQGAGDGYTF
TRBJ1-1 | NA | TRBV29-1 | TRBD1 | TGCAGCGCCCGACAGGGTGGGTACACTGAAGCTTTCTTT | CSARQGGYTEAFF
TRBJ1-5 | NA | TRBV28 | NA | TGTGCCAGCAGCAAACCCCCATACAGCAATCAGCCCCAGCATTTT | CASSKPPYSNQPQHF
TRBJ1-2 | NA | TRBV20-1 | TRBD1 | TGCAGTGCTTCCCGGGACAGATACACCTTC | CSASRDRYTF
TRBJ1-1 | few | TRBV6-2/TRBV6-3 | NA | TGTGCCAGCAGTTACGATGAAGGTCGGGGGTTAAACTCTGAAGCTTTCTTT | CASSYDEGRGLNSEAFF
TRBJ2-1 | NA | TRBV7-9 | TRBD2 | TGTGCCAGCAGCTTAATGGGAGGGAGGTACAATGAGCAGTTCTTC | CASSLMGGRYNEQFF
TRBJ1-2 | NA | TRBV28 | NA | TGTGCCAGTAGAGAACGGACCTATGGCTACACCTTC | CASRERTYGYTF
TRBJ1-2 | NA | TRBV28 | NA | TGTGCCAGCCATAGGTCAGGGCAGGGCTATGGCTACACCTTC | CASHRSGQGYGYTF
TRBJ2-1 | NA | TRBV28 | TRBD2 | TGTGCCAGCAGGAGGGGTAGGACTAGCTCCTACAATGAGCAGTTCTTC | CASRRGRTSSYNEQFF
TRBJ2-1 | NA | TRBV7-2 | NA | TGTGCCAGCAGCTTCAGCGGGCCCTCCTACAATGAGCAGTTCTTC | CASSFSGPSYNEQFF
TRBJ2-1 | few | TRBV7-2 | TRBD2 | TGTGCCAGCAGCTTAGAACCTAGCGGGAGTTTAAGGGGTGAGCAGTTCTTC | CASSLEPSGSLRGEQFF
TRBJ2-7 | NA | TRBV6-4 | NA | TGTGCCAGCAGTGACTCCGGTTACAGGTCCTACGAGCAGTACTTC | CASSDSGYRSYEQYF
TRBJ2-1 | once | TRBV5-1 | NA | TGCGCCAGCAGCTCAACTACGAGCTCCTACAATGAGCAGTTCTTC | CASSSTTSSYNEQFF
TRBJ2-1 | few | TRBV11-1 | NA | TGTGCCAGCAGCGGACAGATCTCCTACAATGAGCAGTTCTTC | CASSGQISYNEQFF
TRBJ2-2 | NA | TRBV6-1 | NA | TGTGCCAGCAGTGTGGGAACGGGGTCGGGAACCGGGGAGCTGTTTTTT | CASSVGTGSGTGELFF
TRBJ1-6 | NA | TRBV5-1 | NA | TGCGCCAGCAGCTTGTTTGTGGGGGCAAATTCACCCCTCCACTTT | CASSLFVGANSPLHF
TRBJ2-7 | once | TRBV28 | NA | TGTGCCAGCAGTCCACAAGACAGCTCCTACGAGCAGTACTTC | CASSPQDSSYEQYF
TRBJ1-2 | NA | TRBV4-3 | TRBD1 | TGCGCCAGCAGCCAAGATCTCGAGGGGGCTGGTGGCTACACCTTC | CASSQDLEGAGGYTF
TRBJ2-7 | NA | TRBV6-5 | TRBD2 | TGTGCCAGCAGACCCAGCGGGAGCTACGAGCAGTACTTC | CASRPSGSYEQYF
TRBJ2-7 | NA | TRBV20-1 | TRBD1 | TGCAGTGCTAAGACAGGGGAGCAGTACTTC | CSAKTGEQYF
TRBJ2-1 | NA | TRBV15 | TRBD2 | TGTGCCACCAGCAGGGGGGGGTCTAGCGGGAGGAATGAGCAGTTCTTC | CATSRGGSSGRNEQFF
TRBJ2-7 | NA | TRBV5-1 | NA | TGCGCCAGCAGCGCGAGACAAGATTACGAGCAGTACTTC | CASSARQDYEQYF
TRBJ1-4 | NA | TRBV27 | TRBD1 | TGTGCCAGCAGTATGCAGGGGGCGCGGGGGATTAATGAAAAACTGTTTTTT | CASSMQGARGINEKLFF
TRBJ1-2 | NA | TRBV7-2 | NA | TGTGCCAGCAGCTTAGAGGCTGGGACCCGGGGACCGGATGGCTACACCTTC | CASSLEAGTRGPDGYTF
TRBJ2-3 | NA | TRBV6-5 | NA | TGTGCCAGCAGGAGGGCCGGGGGCACAGATACGCAGTATTTT | CASRRAGGTDTQYF
TRBJ2-1 | NA | TRBV19 | NA | TGTGCCAGTAGTCCCTATAGCAATGAGCAGTTCTTC | CASSPYSNEQFF
TRBJ1-2 | NA | TRBV19 | TRBD1 | TGTGCCAGCAGTGGTGACAGGGACTATGGCTACACCTTC | CASSGDRDYGYTF
TRBJ1-2 | NA | TRBV28 | NA | TGTGCCAGCAGTACCCAATCGAAGGGCTACACCTTC | CASSTQSKGYTF
TRBJ2-2 | NA | TRBV5-1 | NA | TGCGCCAGCCGATCGTCCCTTCCGAACACCGGGGAGCTGTTTTTT | CASRSSLPNTGELFF
TRBJ1-2 | NA | TRBV21-1 | NA | TGTGCCAGCAGAAAGTATACCCTGTCGGACAGGATTAACTATGGCTACACCTTC | CASRKYTLSDRINYGYTF
TRBJ2-7 | NA | TRBV25-1 | NA | TGTGCCAGCAGTGAAGGACGGTGGGAGGAGTTCGAGCAGTACTTC | CASSEGRWEEFEQYF
TRBJ1-6 | once | TRBV19 | TRBD1 | TGTGCCAGCAACACCGGGACAGGAAATTCACCCCTCCACTTT | CASNTGTGNSPLHF
TRBJ1-5 | NA | TRBV18 | TRBD1 | TGTGCCAGCTCACCCGGGACAGGGACCATTCAGCCCCAGCATTTT | CASSPGTGTIQPQHF
TRBJ1-5 | NA | TRBV4-1 | TRBD1 | TGCGCCAGCAGCCAAGAGACAGGGAATCAGCCCCAGCATTTT | CASSQETGNQPQHF
TRBJ2-1 | NA | TRBV28 | TRBD1 | TGTGCCAGCAGGAGACAGGGGGCGCCGACTGAGGGGCAGTTCTTC | CASRRQGAPTEGQFF
TRBJ1-2 | NA | TRBV19 | NA | TGTGCCAGTAGTGAGGTTGTTCGGAGCTATGGCTACACCTTC | CASSEVVRSYGYTF
TRBJ2-7 | NA | TRBV7-2 | NA | TGTGCCAGCAGCTTGCTAGTAACCTACGAGCAGTACTTC | CASSLLVTYEQYF
TRBJ1-5 | NA | TRBV28 | NA | TGTGCCAGCAGTTTCAATTTAGGGCTGCGCAGCAATCAGCCCCAGCATTTT | CASSFNLGLRSNQPQHF
TRBJ2-1 | NA | TRBV6-2/TRBV6-3 | TRBD2 | TGTGCCAGCAGTCGACTAGCGGGAGGCTACAATGAGCAGTTCTTC | CASSRLAGGYNEQFF
TRBJ1-1 | NA | TRBV29-1 | TRBD1 | TGCAGCGTTCCACCTCCTGACAGGGGGGCTGAAGCTTTCTTT | CSVPPPDRGAEAFF
TRBJ1-6 | once | TRBV10-3 | NA | TGTGCCATCAGGATGACAGAGGGGAACTCACCCCTCCACTTT | CAIRMTEGNSPLHF
TRBJ2-7 | NA | TRBV11-2 | NA | TGTGCCAGCAGCTCACTGGGCAGGAGGCGCTTGGGCGAGCAGTACTTC | CASSSLGRRRLGEQYF
TRBJ1-4 | NA | TRBV6-5 | NA | TGTGCCAGCAGCCCGACCTTAAGGGGAAGTGAAAAACTGTTTTTT | CASSPTLRGSEKLFF
TRBJ1-1 | NA | TRBV6-6 | NA | TGTGCCAGCAGTTCCGGACCGACAGGCCTCACTGAAGCTTTCTTT | CASSSGPTGLTEAFF
TRBJ1-3 | NA | TRBV7-9 | NA | TGTGCCAGCAGCCTGAGGATCAATTCTACCACCTGGGGAAACACCATATATTTT | CASSLRINSTTWGNTIYF
TRBJ2-2 | NA | TRBV6-6 | TRBD2 | TGTGCCAGCAGCACTAGCGGGAGGGCCCCCGGGGAGCTGTTTTTT | CASSTSGRAPGELFF
TRBJ1-4 | NA | TRBV9 | NA | TGTGCCAGCAGCGTAGGGACAGTTGGTGAAAAACTGTTTTTT | CASSVGTVGEKLFF
TRBJ2-2 | NA | TRBV9 | TRBD2 | TGTGCCAGCAGCCCCCGACTAGCGGGGACGAACACCGGGGAGCTGTTTTTT | CASSPRLAGTNTGELFF
TRBJ2-2 | NA | TRBV18 | TRBD2 | TGTGCCAGCTCACCCCTAAGAAGCGGGAGTACCGGGGAGCTGTTTTTT | CASSPLRSGSTGELFF
TRBJ2-1 | NA | TRBV24-1 | NA | TGTGCCACGAGACAGAGCTCCTACAATGAGCAGTTCTTC | CATRQSSYNEQFF
TRBJ1-5 | NA | TRBV7-4 | NA | TGTGCCAGCAGCTTAGACTGTCGGGTTCCGGACAATCAGCCCCAGCATTTT | CASSLDCRVPDNQPQHF
TRBJ1-4 | NA | TRBV7-8 | TRBD1 | TGTGCCAGCAGCCCTGACAGGGGAGGGGAAAAACTGTTTTTT | CASSPDRGGEKLFF
TRBJ1-3 | NA | TRBV7-9 | TRBD1 | TGTGCCAGCAGCTCAGCCGGGACAGCAAACACCATATATTTT | CASSSAGTANTIYF
TRBJ2-1 | NA | TRBV7-3 | TRBD2 | TGTGCCAGCAGCCAAGAGGGGACTAGCGGGAGGGGTGAGCAGTTCTTC | CASSQEGTSGRGEQFF